This is a list of T cell receptor beta chains from one sample in a study of T cells after yellow fever vaccination. MiXCR, run by TCRdb on the 5' RACE reads, gives a single entry per CDR3 protein. The table has about 160,000 distinct CDR3 sequences, over 7% seen once. The starting material was CD8+ T cells sorted from PBMCs, obtained 45 days after the yellow fever booster vaccination. The receptors come from a young man who received the YFV17D yellow fever vaccine. Both conserved end residues are part of each CDR3. The order of the fields is V gene, J gene, CDR3 protein.

V gene: TRBV6-2/TRBV6-3
J gene: TRBJ2-1
CDR3 protein: CASSHDSFAREQFF

V gene: TRBV15
J gene: TRBJ2-5
CDR3 protein: CATSRESRASGQETQYF

V gene: TRBV10-3
J gene: TRBJ2-1
CDR3 protein: CAISEEGLGISDEQFF

V gene: TRBV2
J gene: TRBJ1-5
CDR3 protein: CASGEGDSNQPQHF

V gene: TRBV4-2
J gene: TRBJ2-1
CDR3 protein: CASSPLYPLLEQFF

V gene: TRBV11-2
J gene: TRBJ2-1
CDR3 protein: CASSGEVGLAGHNEQFF

V gene: TRBV6-2/TRBV6-3
J gene: TRBJ1-1
CDR3 protein: CASSYSPAGINTEAFF

V gene: TRBV7-2
J gene: TRBJ2-6
CDR3 protein: CASSYRAGANVLTF

V gene: TRBV7-2
J gene: TRBJ2-1
CDR3 protein: CASSESGGINEQFF

V gene: TRBV2
J gene: TRBJ2-1
CDR3 protein: CASSERQGTDNEQFF

V gene: TRBV6-2/TRBV6-3
J gene: TRBJ2-1
CDR3 protein: CASSQFNEQFF

V gene: TRBV27
J gene: TRBJ1-5
CDR3 protein: CASSFIGGVDSNQPQHF

V gene: TRBV30
J gene: TRBJ2-1
CDR3 protein: CAWSRSGGLRNEQFF

V gene: TRBV20-1
J gene: TRBJ2-5
CDR3 protein: CSASRSQETQYF

V gene: TRBV10-3
J gene: TRBJ2-7
CDR3 protein: CAISEFSYEQYF

V gene: TRBV20-1
J gene: TRBJ1-1
CDR3 protein: CSASDAGVNTEAFF

V gene: TRBV5-5
J gene: TRBJ2-2
CDR3 protein: CASSGQQGVVTGELFF

V gene: TRBV7-8
J gene: TRBJ1-6
CDR3 protein: CASSEGTGTPLHF

V gene: TRBV19
J gene: TRBJ2-7
CDR3 protein: CASRYSGTGSYEQYF

V gene: TRBV3-1
J gene: TRBJ1-1
CDR3 protein: CASSQGSARGTEAFF

V gene: TRBV7-6
J gene: TRBJ2-1
CDR3 protein: CASSLTPTGLAGGHYNEQFF

V gene: TRBV19
J gene: TRBJ2-5
CDR3 protein: CASSYRDRVVETQYF

V gene: TRBV9
J gene: TRBJ1-1
CDR3 protein: CASSEDRSNTEAFF

V gene: TRBV7-9
J gene: TRBJ2-7
CDR3 protein: CASSSEGTGVYEQYF

V gene: TRBV7-6
J gene: TRBJ2-2
CDR3 protein: CASSKGPPRTGELFF

V gene: TRBV7-9
J gene: TRBJ2-4
CDR3 protein: CASSLGGDIQYF

V gene: TRBV6-6
J gene: TRBJ2-6
CDR3 protein: CASSLLSTGSFSGANVLTF

V gene: TRBV28
J gene: TRBJ2-6
CDR3 protein: CASRGGFSGANVLTF

V gene: TRBV6-2/TRBV6-3
J gene: TRBJ2-4
CDR3 protein: CASSFRQISPKNIQYF

V gene: TRBV7-2
J gene: TRBJ2-1
CDR3 protein: CASSFTGSPYNEQFF

V gene: TRBV7-9
J gene: TRBJ2-4
CDR3 protein: CASSPQGRTKNIQYF

V gene: TRBV6-5
J gene: TRBJ2-5
CDR3 protein: CASSHSMGRGETQYF

V gene: TRBV10-3
J gene: TRBJ2-3
CDR3 protein: CAISNGQGAVLTDTQYF

V gene: TRBV4-1
J gene: TRBJ1-2
CDR3 protein: CASSQSRAGYGYTF

V gene: TRBV6-2/TRBV6-3
J gene: TRBJ1-1
CDR3 protein: CASSYSGTGSAEAFF

V gene: TRBV6-6
J gene: TRBJ2-4
CDR3 protein: CASSYEGGLAKNIQYF

V gene: TRBV4-2
J gene: TRBJ2-5
CDR3 protein: CASSQEGQPQETQYF